This T cell receptor beta chain appears in the sequencing data of a study of control samples from healthy donors and cancer patients. TCRdb keeps only in-frame clones here, not all; method: immunoSEQ multiplex PCR. The sample carries about 84,000 clones, roughly 84% recorded once. Germline assignment: CDR1 MNHNY and CDR2 SVGAGI (reference sequence). The CDR3 has 14 residues. V dropped 7 bases and J dropped 0 bases, with 13 bases sitting between them. This clone was recorded a few times. This clonotype was sampled from a man in his 60s with head and neck cancer. The chain couples TRBV6-6 to TRBJ2-7; TRBD2 might be the D (5 bases). The sequenced material came from PBMCs. CDR3 amino acids: CASNLHRDSYEQYF. In DNA form, the CDR3 reads TGTGCCAGCAATTTACACCGGGACTCCTACGAGCAGTACTTC.